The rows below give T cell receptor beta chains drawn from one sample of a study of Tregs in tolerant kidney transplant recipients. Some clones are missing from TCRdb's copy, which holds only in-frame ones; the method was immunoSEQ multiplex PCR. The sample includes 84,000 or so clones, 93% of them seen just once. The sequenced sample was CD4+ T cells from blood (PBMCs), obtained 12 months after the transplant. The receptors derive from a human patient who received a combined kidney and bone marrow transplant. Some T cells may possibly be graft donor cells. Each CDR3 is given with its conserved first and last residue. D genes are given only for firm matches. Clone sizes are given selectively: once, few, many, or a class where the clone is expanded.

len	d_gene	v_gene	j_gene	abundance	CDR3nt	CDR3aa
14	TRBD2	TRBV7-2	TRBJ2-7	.	TGTGCCAGCAGCTTAGCGGGGCTAGCGGACGAGCAGTACTTC	CASSLAGLADEQYF
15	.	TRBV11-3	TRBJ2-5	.	TGTGCCAGCAGCTTTAGGAGGGGAATCCAAGAGACCCAGTACTTC	CASSFRRGIQETQYF
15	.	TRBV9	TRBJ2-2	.	TGTGCCAGCAGCGGATACACCACGAACACCGGGGAGCTGTTTTTT	CASSGYTTNTGELFF
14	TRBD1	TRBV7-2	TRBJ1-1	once	TGTGCCAGCAGCTGGGACAGGGCGTCCACTGAAGCTTTCTTT	CASSWDRASTEAFF
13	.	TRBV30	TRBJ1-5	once	TGTGCCTGGAGTGTACTCCCAAATCAGCCCCAGCATTTT	CAWSVLPNQPQHF
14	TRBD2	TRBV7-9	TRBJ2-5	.	TGTGCCAGCAGCCAGGGACTAGCGGAAGAGACCCAGTACTTC	CASSQGLAEETQYF
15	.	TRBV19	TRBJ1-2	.	TGTGCCAGTAGTACATCAGGAAAAGCTAACTATGGCTACACCTTC	CASSTSGKANYGYTF
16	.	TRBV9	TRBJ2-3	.	TGTGCCAGCAGCCCCAGAGGGGGTTCTAGCACAGATACGCAGTATTTT	CASSPRGGSSTDTQYF
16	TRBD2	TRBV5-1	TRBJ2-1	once	TGCGCCAGCAGCCCGACTAGCGGGGGAGTCTACAATGAGCAGTTCTTC	CASSPTSGGVYNEQFF
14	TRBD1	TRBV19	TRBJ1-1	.	TGTGCCAGTACCCTGACAGGGTCCTCTGTTGAAGCTTTCTTT	CASTLTGSSVEAFF
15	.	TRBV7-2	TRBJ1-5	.	TGTGCCAGCAGCTTAGTAGGACGGGGAGGCCAGCCCCAGCATTTT	CASSLVGRGGQPQHF
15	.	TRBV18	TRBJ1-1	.	TGTGCCAGCTCACCCGGGAGGGGAGGCAACACTGAAGCTTTCTTT	CASSPGRGGNTEAFF
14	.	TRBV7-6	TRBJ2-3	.	TGTGCCAGCAGCCCTAGCATGAACACAGATACGCAGTATTTT	CASSPSMNTDTQYF
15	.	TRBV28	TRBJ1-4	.	TGTGCCAGCAGTTTGGTTAGGGGGAATAATGAAAAACTGTTTTTT	CASSLVRGNNEKLFF
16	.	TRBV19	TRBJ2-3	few	TGTGCCAGTAGTGCCCGAATATTAGCGAGCACAGATACGCAGTATTTT	CASSARILASTDTQYF
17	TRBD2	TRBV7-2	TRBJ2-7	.	TGTGCCAGCAGCTTGAGGGCGGCCCTAGCGGACCCCTACGAGCAGTACTTC	CASSLRAALADPYEQYF
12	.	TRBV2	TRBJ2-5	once	TGTGCCAGCAGTGAAGGGGAGGAGACCCAGTACTTC	CASSEGEETQYF
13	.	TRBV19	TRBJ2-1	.	TGTGCCAGTAGTACGCAGGGTTACAATGAGCAGTTCTTC	CASSTQGYNEQFF
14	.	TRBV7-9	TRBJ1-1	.	TGTGCCAGCAGCTTAGTGGCGGTGAACACTGAAGCTTTCTTT	CASSLVAVNTEAFF
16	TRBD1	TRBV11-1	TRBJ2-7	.	TGTGCCAGCCGAAGAGGGACAGGCCTCATGGGGGCTCCGTCGTACTTC	CASRRGTGLMGAPSYF
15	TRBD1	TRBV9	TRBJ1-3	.	TGTGCCAGCAGCATCGGACAGGGGTTTGGAAACACCATATATTTT	CASSIGQGFGNTIYF
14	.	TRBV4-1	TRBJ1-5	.	TGCGCCAGCAGCCAGATGGCAGGGGTTCAGCCCCAGCATTTT	CASSQMAGVQPQHF
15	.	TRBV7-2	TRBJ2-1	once	TGTGCCAGCAGCTCTCCGACTGGCCTATACAATGAGCAGTTCTTC	CASSSPTGLYNEQFF
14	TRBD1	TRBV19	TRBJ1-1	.	TGCGCCAGTAGTATTGGGACAGGGACCCCTGAAGCTTTCTTT	CASSIGTGTPEAFF
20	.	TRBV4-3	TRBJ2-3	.	TGCGCCAGCAGCCAAGATCTTAGCGTCGGACGGGGGATAAGCACAGATACGCAGTATTTT	CASSQDLSVGRGISTDTQYF
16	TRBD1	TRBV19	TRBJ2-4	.	TGTGCCAGTAGACCCCGGGGACAGGGTGCCAAAAACATTCAGTACTTC	CASRPRGQGAKNIQYF
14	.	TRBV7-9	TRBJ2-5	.	TGTGCCAGCAGCTTTAAGGGGAATCAAGAGACCCAGTACTTC	CASSFKGNQETQYF
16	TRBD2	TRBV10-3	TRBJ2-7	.	TGTGCCATCAGTGAACCGGGTACTAGCGGGTACTACGAGCAGTACTTC	CAISEPGTSGYYEQYF
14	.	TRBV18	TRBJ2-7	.	TGTGCCAGCTCACCCACGGGGAGCTCCTACGAGCAGTACTTC	CASSPTGSSYEQYF
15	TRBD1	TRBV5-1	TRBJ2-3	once	TGCGCCAGCAGCGTGGGACAGGGGAAAGCGGATACGCAGTATTTT	CASSVGQGKADTQYF
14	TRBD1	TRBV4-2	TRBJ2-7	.	TGTGCCAGCAGCCAAGATAAGGACAGGGTCGAGCAGTACTTC	CASSQDKDRVEQYF
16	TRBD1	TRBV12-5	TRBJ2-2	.	TGTGCTAGTGGTTTGACCACAGGGGGCTCGGGCGGGGAGCTGTTTTTT	CASGLTTGGSGGELFF
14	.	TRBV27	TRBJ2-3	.	TGTGCCAGCACACTACGTAGGAGCACAGATACGCAGTATTTT	CASTLRRSTDTQYF
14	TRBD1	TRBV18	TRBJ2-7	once	TGTGCCAGCTCACCCAGGACAGGCCCCTACGAGCAGTACTTC	CASSPRTGPYEQYF
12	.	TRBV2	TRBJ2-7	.	TGTGCCAGCAGTGAAACCGGCTACGAGCAGTACTTC	CASSETGYEQYF
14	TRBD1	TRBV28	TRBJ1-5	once	TGTGCCACCCCGGGACAGGGGCCCAATCAGCCCCAGCATTTT	CATPGQGPNQPQHF
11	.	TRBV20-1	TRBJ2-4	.	TGCAGTGCCTCCCCGGCAGGATCGAAGTACTTC	CSASPAGSKYF
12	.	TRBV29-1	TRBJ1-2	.	TGCAGCGTTGAGGACTTTTTCTATGGCTACACCTTC	CSVEDFFYGYTF
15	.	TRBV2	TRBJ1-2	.	TGTGCCAGCAGTGAAACAGGCTTGGGTGTGCGTGGCTACACCTTC	CASSETGLGVRGYTF
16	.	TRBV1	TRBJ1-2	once	TGCACCAGCAGCCAAGATTACCGGGACTGTGGCTATGGCTACACCTTC	CTSSQDYRDCGYGYTF
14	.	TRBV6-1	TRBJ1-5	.	TGTGCCAGCAGTGAAAGGACGGACTTAAGGCCCCAGCATTTT	CASSERTDLRPQHF
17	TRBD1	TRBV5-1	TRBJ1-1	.	TGCGCCAGCAGCAGGGCAGGGGGCGGCAGGGTGAGCACTGAAGCTTTCTTT	CASSRAGGGRVSTEAFF
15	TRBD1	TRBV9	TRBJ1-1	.	TGTGCCAGCAGCGTAGTTGGGACAGGGGGCTTGGGTGCTTTCTTT	CASSVVGTGGLGAFF
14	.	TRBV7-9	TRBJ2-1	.	TGTGCCAGCAGCTCCCCCCCGGGGAACAATGAGCAGTTCTTC	CASSSPPGNNEQFF
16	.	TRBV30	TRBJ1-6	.	TGTGCCTGTACAGCCGGAATAAGCTCCTATAATTCCCCCCTCCACTTT	CACTAGISSYNSPLHF
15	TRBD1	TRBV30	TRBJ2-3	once	TGTGCCTGGAGTGAAGGACAGGGTAGCACAGATACGCAGTATTTT	CAWSEGQGSTDTQYF
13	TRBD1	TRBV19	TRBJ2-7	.	TGTGCCAGTAGTAAGGGACAGGCGTCACCTCCCATCTTC	CASSKGQASPPIF
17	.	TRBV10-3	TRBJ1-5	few	TGTGCCATCAGTGAGTCGAGAGGTTTGGGTAGCAATCAGCCCCAGCATTTT	CAISESRGLGSNQPQHF
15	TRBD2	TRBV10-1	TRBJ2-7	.	TGCGCCAGCAGTGCCCTAGCGGGAGATCGGGACGAGCAGTACTTC	CASSALAGDRDEQYF